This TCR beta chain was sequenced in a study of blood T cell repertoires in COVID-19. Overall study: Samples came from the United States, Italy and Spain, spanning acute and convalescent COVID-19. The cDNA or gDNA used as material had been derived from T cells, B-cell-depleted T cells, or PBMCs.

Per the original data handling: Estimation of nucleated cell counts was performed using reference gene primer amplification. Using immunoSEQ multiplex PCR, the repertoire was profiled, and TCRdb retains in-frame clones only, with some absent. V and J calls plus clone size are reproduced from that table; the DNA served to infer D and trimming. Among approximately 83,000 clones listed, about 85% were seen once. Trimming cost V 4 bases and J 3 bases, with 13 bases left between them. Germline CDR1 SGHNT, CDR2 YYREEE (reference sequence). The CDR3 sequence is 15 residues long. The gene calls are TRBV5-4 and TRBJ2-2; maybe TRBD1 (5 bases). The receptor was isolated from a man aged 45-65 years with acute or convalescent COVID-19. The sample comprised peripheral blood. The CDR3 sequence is CASSTTGADTGELFF. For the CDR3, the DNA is TGTGCCAGCAGCACAACTGGGGCGGACACCGGGGAGCTGTTTTTT.